The present entry profiles one T cell receptor beta chain with its context. This sample was included in a study of T-cell memory formation after mild COVID-19. In germline, CDR1 is LGHDT, CDR2 YNNKEL (reference sequence). The CDR3 runs 14 residues. The ends were cut back, 3 bases at V and 3 bases at J, with 11 bases in the middle. TCRdb itself ran the 5' RACE reads through MiXCR, one entry per CDR3 protein. The table has roughly 400,000 distinct CDR3 sequences, about a sixth seen once; the top ten hold 20% to 25%. The receptor comes from a young man who had mild COVID-19 (a few samples of this study predate the infection). Cell type and time point are not known. Material: PBMCs or a T cell subset sorted from them (not recorded which). The V gene is TRBV3-1, the J gene TRBJ1-1, with D tentatively TRBD1 (6 bases). The CDR3 DNA reads TGTGCCAGCAGCCAGTCAGGGGTGTACACTGAAGCTTTCTTT. Amino acid sequence: CASSQSGVYTEAFF.